The clone carrying this TCR beta chain was seen a single time. Its matching antigen is unknown. CDR1 and CDR2 from the germline V gene are LGHNT and FRNRAP. The CDR3 totals 11 residues. This sample was included in a study of T cells in localized non-small cell lung cancer. The method was immunoSEQ multiplex PCR; TCRdb's version includes in-frame clones alone and lacks a portion of them. The sample lists approximately 2,000 clones, around 25% occurring once. Adjacent lung was taken at least 2 cm from the tumor margin, free of atypia. General observations from the study: Heterogeneity remains possible because sequencing was limited to only one tumor region. Among blood samples, higher T cell density accompanied longer overall survival. Adjacent lung was found to contain a median around 58 of the top 100 tumor clones.

The receptor was derived from a female donor over 55 with stage III squamous cell lung carcinoma. The input for sequencing was normal lung tissue next to the tumor, taken before any cancer treatment. The rearrangement uses TRBV12-5 and TRBJ2-5, with D possibly TRBD2 on 5 matching bases. The CDR3 coding sequence is TGTGCCAGTTCTGAGGGAGAGACCCAGTACTTC. Its protein product is CASSEGETQYF.